These 29 T cell receptor beta chains were sequenced from one sample in a study of cytomegalovirus exposure and HLA in healthy donors. The PCR contained 60 Vbeta and 13 Jbeta primers. Using immunoSEQ multiplex PCR, the repertoire was profiled, and TCRdb retains in-frame clones only, with some absent. Of over 50,000 clones detected, under 85% appear once; the ten largest clones hold roughly 50%. Input material: PBMCs. The receptors here all came from a man aged 45-65 years in good health and CMV-seropositive.

The chain is built from TRBV6-5 and TRBJ1-5; D ambiguous. The CDR3 covers 12 residues. Germline CDR1 reads MNHEY; CDR2 reads SVGAGI. Trimming pared 0 bases from V and 11 bases from J, leaving 8 bases between. The CDR3 sequence: CASSYSARSQHF. The CDR3 DNA reads TGTGCCAGCAGTTACTCGGCAAGATCCCAGCATTTT.

This chain joins TRBV9 and TRBJ2-3; 11 nucleotides line up with TRBD2. The CDR3 sequence is 18 residues long. Germline V gene lookup returns CDR1 SGDLS and CDR2 YYNGEE. The junction had 10 bases not matched to a gene; V was cut back by 4 bases and J by 0 bases. The CDR3 region has the DNA TGTGCCAGCAGCCTCGGGACTAGCGGATCTCCTAGCACAGATACGCAGTATTTT. Its translation: CASSLGTSGSPSTDTQYF.

This clone has only a few counts. The genes are TRBV10-2 and TRBJ1-1; the D gene is possibly TRBD1 (5 bases). Trimming removed 8 bases at V and 1 base at J, with 11 bases between. Looked up from germline, CDR1 is WSHSY and CDR2 is SAAADI. The CDR3 spans 13 residues. CDR3 DNA: TGCGCCAGCCGCGGACAACCGAACACTGAAGCTTTCTTT. Amino acid sequence: CASRGQPNTEAFF.

The CDR3 region is CASSFEHLRGEKLFF. CDR3 nucleotides: TGTGCCAGCAGCTTTGAACACCTACGAGGTGAAAAACTGTTTTTT. The rearrangement joins TRBV5-6 to TRBJ1-4; D call uncertain. Per the germline V gene, CDR1 is SGHDT and CDR2 is YYEEEE. Deletions cut 2 bases from V and 7 bases from J, with 15 bases between. The CDR3 contains 15 residues.

This chain links TRBV9 with TRBJ1-6, with D perhaps TRBD1 (5 bases). There are 15 residues in the CDR3. V gave up 3 bases and J gave up 7 bases, with 14 bases separating them. Per the germline V gene, CDR1 is SGDLS and CDR2 is YYNGEE. This CDR3 is CASSERGGGNSPLHF. Here the CDR3 DNA reads TGTGCCAGCAGCGAAAGGGGAGGAGGGAATTCACCCCTCCACTTT.

Only a few counts were recorded for this clone. The chain recombines TRBV7-3 with TRBJ1-2; 8 bases are a match to TRBD1. Germline V gives CDR1 SGHTA, CDR2 FQGTGA. Trimming took 5 bases from V and 5 from J; bases not matched to a gene: 10. This CDR3 region has 15 residues. The CDR3 is CASSQTGDPGYGYTF. The CDR3 nucleotides are TGTGCCAGCAGCCAGACAGGGGATCCGGGTTATGGCTACACCTTC.

This clone appeared once. The J gene is TRBJ1-4, the V gene TRBV29-1, with D possibly being TRBD1 (5 bases). Germline values: CDR1 SQVTM, CDR2 ANQGSEA. The CDR3 extends over 14 amino acids. Trimming removed 6 bases from V and 3 bases from J, with 14 bases in between. The CDR3 DNA follows: TGCAGCGTCTTCAGTGGGGGGGCTAATGAAAAACTGTTTTTT. Translated, it gives CSVFSGGANEKLFF.

CDR3 DNA: TGTGCCAGCAGCCATCCCACCGGGTCGCAGTTGGGGACCCAGTACTTC. The encoded protein is CASSHPTGSQLGTQYF. J is TRBJ2-5 and V is TRBV11-2; D gene ambiguous. V was trimmed by 5 bases and J by 7 bases, leaving 23 bases between them. Germline V gene lookup returns CDR1 SGHAT and CDR2 FQNNGV. The CDR3 is made up of 16 amino acids. The full variable domain, rest sourced from reference TRBV11-2 and TRBJ2-5, is EAGVAQSPRYKIIEKRQSVAFWCNPISGHATLYWYQQILGQGPKLLIQFQNNGVVDDSQLPKDRFSAERLKGVDSTLKIQPAKLEDSAVYLCASSHPTGSQLGTQYFGPGTRLLVL.

The V and J genes are TRBV7-9 and TRBJ1-3; a weak D match, TRBD1 (5 bases). The germline V gene encodes CDR1 SEHNR and CDR2 FQNEAQ (reference sequence). Deletions cut 4 bases from V and 3 bases from J, with 16 bases between. The CDR3 has 16 residues. The CDR3 nucleotides read TGTGCCAGCAGCTCTCCAAGGAGGGGTGGTGGAAACACCATATATTTT. Encoded protein: CASSSPRRGGGNTIYF.

V and J are TRBV5-1 and TRBJ1-2; 11 bases are a match to TRBD1. After removal of 0 bases from V and 7 bases from J, the junction contained 8 bases not matched to a gene. The length of the CDR3 is 16 residues. From germline, CDR1 is SGHRS and CDR2 YFSETQ. The CDR3 region is CASSLGRTGGRVGYTF. In nucleotides, the CDR3 is TGCGCCAGCAGCTTGGGTCGGACAGGGGGCAGGGTTGGCTACACCTTC.

Comment on this clone: One end of the junction fails to match germline, which may point to a read error. The chain combines TRBV9 with TRBJ1-6; tentative D call: TRBD1 (6 bases). Germline lookup yields CDR1 SGDLS and CDR2 YYNGEE. The CDR3 consists of 17 residues. CDR3 region: CVSSPKNRAGANSPLHF. The CDR3 DNA reads as TGTGTCAGCAGCCCCAAAAATAGGGCAGGGGCAAATTCACCCCTCCACTTT.

This clone was counted between two and nine times. This chain joins TRBV7-2 and TRBJ2-5; D may be TRBD1 (6 bases). The CDR3 consists of 13 residues. Trimming cost V 1 base and J 5 bases, with 8 bases left between them. CDR1 SGHTA and CDR2 FQGNSA come from the germline V gene. CDR3 region: CASSLGQAETQYF. CDR3 DNA: TGTGCCAGCAGCTTAGGACAGGCGGAGACCCAGTACTTC.

Details on this clone: Mismatch with germline at one junction end may stem from a read error. This chain uses TRBV4-1 with TRBJ1-6; unclear D gene. Germline V gives CDR1 MGHRA, CDR2 YSYEKL. The CDR3 runs to 17 residues. CDR3 DNA sequence: TGCGACAGCAGCCAAGGAAGTGCAGACTCCTATAATTCCCCCCTCCACTTT. Translated: CDSSQGSADSYNSPLHF.

This clone was detected only a few times. This specimen includes other DNA sequences encoding the same CDR3. The V call is TRBV29-1, the J call TRBJ1-2, with 7 nucleotides matching TRBD1. Germline CDR1 reads SQVTM; CDR2 reads ANQGSEA. J gave up 6 bases and V 3 bases, and 7 bases lay outside the gene matches. The CDR3 consists of 13 residues. The CDR3 DNA reads as TGCAGCGTTGAGGAGGAGGGGGCGAATGGCTACACCTTC. Protein sequence: CSVEEEGANGYTF.

The chain uses TRBV7-8 and TRBJ2-1, with 8 bases lining up with TRBD2. This CDR3 is 18 amino acids long. Germline V lookup: CDR1 SGHVS, CDR2 FQNEAQ. The V segment lost 3 bases and the J segment 0 bases; nucleotides outside the gene matches: 10. The CDR3 region is CASSFPGTSSGSYNEQFF. CDR3 nucleotides: TGTGCCAGCAGCTTCCCAGGGACTAGTAGCGGCTCCTACAATGAGCAGTTCTTC.

On this clone itself: An end of the junction does not agree with germline; a read error may underlie this. This sample includes further DNA sequences coding for the same CDR3. The chain combines TRBV29-1 with TRBJ2-1; the match to TRBD2 covers 10 bases. The germline CDR1 and CDR2 sequences are SQVTM and ANQGSEA. There are 18 residues in the CDR3. The CDR3: CSVEGLAGALSSYNKQFF. DNA for the CDR3: TGCAGCGTTGAAGGGCTAGCGGGAGCCCTTTCCTCCTACAATAAGCAGTTCTTC.

V and J are TRBV2 and TRBJ2-4; 9 bases map to TRBD1. CDR1 is SNHLY and CDR2 is FYNNEI in the germline V gene. The CDR3 contains 16 residues. After removal of 4 bases from V and 4 bases from J, the junction contained 8 bases not matched to a gene. As DNA, the CDR3 is TGTGCCAGCAGTGGCGGTTTACAGGGGGCAAAAAACATTCAGTACTTC. Protein: CASSGGLQGAKNIQYF.

The gene calls are TRBV9 and TRBJ2-1; the match to TRBD2 covers 14 bases. The germline V gene encodes CDR1 SGDLS and CDR2 YYNGEE. The J segment lost 7 bases and the V segment lost 4 bases, leaving 13 bases of the junction unmatched. This CDR3 spans 18 amino acids. The CDR3 DNA follows: TGTGCCAGCAGCTTCTCTCCGGGACTAGCGGGAGTTAGTAATGAGCAGTTCTTC. Amino acids: CASSFSPGLAGVSNEQFF.

This clone was seen just once. The CDR3 spells CASSYRDRLNYGYTF. CDR3 nucleotide sequence: TGTGCCAGCAGTTACCGGGACAGACTAAACTATGGCTACACCTTC. The chain couples TRBV6-5 to TRBJ1-2, with 7 bases matching TRBD1. Looked up from germline, CDR1 is MNHEY and CDR2 is SVGAGI. The CDR3 contains 15 residues. The ends lost 2 bases at V and 2 bases at J; junction bases unmatched: 5.

This clone was seen once. The rearrangement uses TRBV11-2 and TRBJ2-7; D is unclear. The germline V gene has CDR1 SGHAT and CDR2 FQNNGV. V was clipped by 6 bases and J by 2 bases, with 11 bases between them. The CDR3 is made up of 13 amino acids. This chain's CDR3 is CASSSTATYEQYF. The CDR3 DNA follows: TGTGCCAGCAGTTCAACAGCTACCTACGAGCAGTACTTC.

The chain carries TRBV6-1 and TRBJ1-1, with D maybe TRBD1 (6 bases). The CDR3 runs to 11 residues. Germline V gene lookup returns CDR1 MNHNS and CDR2 SASEGT. With 5 bases removed from V and 8 bases from J, the gap between germline ends came to 9 bases. The CDR3 DNA follows: TGTGCCAGCAGTTACCAGGGGGAAGCTTTCTTT. This codes for CASSYQGEAFF.

The chain employs TRBV7-2 and TRBJ2-7; 10 bases match TRBD2. V lost 5 bases to trimming and J lost 2 bases; unmatched junction nucleotides: 6. In germline, CDR1 is SGHTA, CDR2 FQGNSA. The CDR3 is 15 residues long. CDR3 in amino acids: CASSIGTSATYEQYF. The CDR3 bases are TGTGCCAGCAGCATCGGGACTAGCGCGACCTACGAGCAGTACTTC.

The chain uses TRBV7-2 and TRBJ2-1; D possibly corresponds to TRBD2 (6 bases). The CDR3 totals 14 residues. Germline CDR1 SGHTA, CDR2 FQGNSA. Trimming took off 8 bases at V and 7 bases at J, with 18 bases between the two ends. The chain's CDR3 is CASGRAGSRNEQFF. As DNA, the CDR3 is TGTGCCAGCGGCCGGGCGGGGTCAAGGAATGAGCAGTTCTTC.

J is TRBJ1-4 and V is TRBV25-1, with a weak D call TRBD1 (6 bases). The CDR3 runs 14 residues. V was clipped by 6 bases and J by 8 bases, with 16 bases between them. Germline V gene data show CDR1 as MGHDK and CDR2 as SYGVNS. The CDR3 protein is CASRGTGRGEKLFF. CDR3 sequence (DNA): TGTGCCAGCAGAGGAACAGGGAGGGGCGAAAAACTGTTTTTT.

The CDR3 protein is CASSLAGSRGTDTQYF. CDR3 DNA: TGTGCCAGCAGCTTAGCGGGCTCCCGGGGGACAGATACGCAGTATTTT. The chain carries TRBV7-6 and TRBJ2-3, with D perhaps matching TRBD2 (6 bases). The V gene's germline CDR1 is SGHVS and CDR2 FNYEAQ. The CDR3 has 16 residues. Trimming stripped 0 bases from V and 3 bases from J, with 13 bases between.

Only a few counts were recorded for this clone. The chain carries TRBV5-1 and TRBJ2-2, with a weak D call TRBD2 (5 bases). Per germline, CDR1 SGHRS and CDR2 YFSETQ. Trimming took off 1 base at V and 0 bases at J, with 10 bases between the two ends. The CDR3 loop spans 16 amino acids. The chain's CDR3 is CASSLFGGPNTGELFF. In DNA form, the CDR3 reads TGCGCCAGCAGCTTGTTTGGCGGGCCGAACACCGGGGAGCTGTTTTTT.

This clone was found a few times. CDR3 coding DNA: TGTGCCAGCAGTGACCGGACAGGGGGGGACACTGAAGCTTTCTTT. Its protein product is CASSDRTGGDTEAFF. The chain employs TRBV2 and TRBJ1-1; 10 bases match TRBD1. The germline gives CDR1 SNHLY, CDR2 FYNNEI. The CDR3 length is 15 residues. Trimming removed 3 bases from V and 3 bases from J; junction bases left unmatched: 4. Full variable domain (outside the CDR3, taken from reference TRBV2 and TRBJ1-1): EPEVTQTPSHQVTQMGQEVILRCVPISNHLYFYWYRQILGQKVEFLVSFYNNEISEKSEIFDDQFSVERPDGSNFTLKIRSTKLEDSAMYFCASSDRTGGDTEAFFGQGTRLTVV.

The rearrangement uses TRBV19 and TRBJ1-3, with TRBD1 as a possible D gene (6 bases). The CDR3 is 17 amino acids. Germline CDR1 LNHDA, CDR2 SQIVND (reference sequence). Trimming removed 7 bases from V and 4 bases from J, with 23 bases in between. As DNA, the CDR3 is TGTGCCAGTACCCCTTTTTTCGGACAGTTGGGAGGAAACACCATATATTTT. Amino acid sequence: CASTPFFGQLGGNTIYF.

This clone was seen more than once but under ten times. This sequence joins TRBV2 and TRBJ2-1, with TRBD2 matching over 10 bases. Germline CDR1 SNHLY, CDR2 FYNNEI. V dropped 3 bases and J dropped 4; count of bases not matched to a gene: 3. The CDR3 sequence is 15 residues long. CDR3 sequence (DNA): TGTGCCAGCAGTGACGGACTAGCGGTGTACAATGAGCAGTTCTTC. It is translated as CASSDGLAVYNEQFF.